This T cell receptor (beta chain) was retrieved from a study of T cell responses to AZD1222 COVID-19 vaccine. Study-wide points: Donors were largely white British and mainly female; clonal diversity was possibly underestimated. No repertoire was sampled before or during the peak T cell response, only after it. Baseline serostatus was positive in only a handful of AZD1222 recipients.

Details on this clone: Antigen unknown. Other DNA sequences within the sample encode an identical CDR3.

Here immunoSEQ multiplex PCR was the method, and the copy in TCRdb shows in-frame clones only, minus some. The data show 150,000 or so clones, 91% seen once. CDR1 and CDR2 from the germline V gene are LNHDA and SQIVND (reference sequence). Trimming took 3 bases from V and 1 from J, leaving 6 bases between them. The CDR3 has 13 amino acids. The source was peripheral blood, collected 28 days after the second AZD1222 dose. The clonotype originates from an adult who received the AZD1222 COVID-19 vaccine. V and J are TRBV19 and TRBJ1-1; no definite D call. The CDR3 loop is CASSIRGNTEAFF. CDR3 bases: TGTGCCAGTAGTATCCGGGGGAACACTGAAGCTTTCTTT.